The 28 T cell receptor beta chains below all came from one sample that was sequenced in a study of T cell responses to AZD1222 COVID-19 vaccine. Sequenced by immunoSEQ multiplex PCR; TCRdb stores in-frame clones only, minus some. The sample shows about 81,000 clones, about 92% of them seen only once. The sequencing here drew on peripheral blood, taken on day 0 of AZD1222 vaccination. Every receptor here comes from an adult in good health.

Written as DNA, the CDR3 is TGTGCCAGCACCGAGGGGGGATCACCCCTCCACTTT. Translating gives CASTEGGSPLHF. The rearrangement joins TRBV2 to TRBJ1-6; a weak D match, TRBD1 (6 bases). The CDR3 spans 12 residues. Trimming left V 7 bases short and J 10 bases short, with 11 bases between. Germline CDR1 is SNHLY and CDR2 is FYNNEI.

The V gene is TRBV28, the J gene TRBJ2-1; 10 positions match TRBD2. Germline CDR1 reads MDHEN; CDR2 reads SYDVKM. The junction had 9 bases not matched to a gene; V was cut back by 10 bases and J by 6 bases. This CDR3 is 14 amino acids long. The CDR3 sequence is CATASGRAPNEQFF. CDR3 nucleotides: TGTGCCACAGCGAGCGGGAGGGCCCCCAATGAGCAGTTCTTC.

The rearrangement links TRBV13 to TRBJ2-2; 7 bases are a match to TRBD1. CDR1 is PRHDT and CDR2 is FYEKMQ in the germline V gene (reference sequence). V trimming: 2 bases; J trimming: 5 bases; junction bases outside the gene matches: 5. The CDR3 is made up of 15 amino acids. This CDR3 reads CASSLRQGRTGELFF. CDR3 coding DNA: TGTGCCAGCAGCTTACGACAGGGTCGGACCGGGGAGCTGTTTTTT.

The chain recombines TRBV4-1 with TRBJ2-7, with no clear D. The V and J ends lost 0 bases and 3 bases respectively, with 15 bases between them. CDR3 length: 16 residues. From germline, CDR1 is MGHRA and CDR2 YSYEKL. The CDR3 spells CASSQEAEAANYEQYF. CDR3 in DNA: TGCGCCAGCAGCCAAGAAGCCGAGGCAGCGAACTACGAGCAGTACTTC.

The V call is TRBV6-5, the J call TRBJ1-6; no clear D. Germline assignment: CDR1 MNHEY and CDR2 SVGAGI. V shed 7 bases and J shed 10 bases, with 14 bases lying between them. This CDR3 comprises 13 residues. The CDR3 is CASKFDPDSPLHF. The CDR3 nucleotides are TGTGCCAGCAAGTTCGACCCTGACTCACCCCTCCACTTT.

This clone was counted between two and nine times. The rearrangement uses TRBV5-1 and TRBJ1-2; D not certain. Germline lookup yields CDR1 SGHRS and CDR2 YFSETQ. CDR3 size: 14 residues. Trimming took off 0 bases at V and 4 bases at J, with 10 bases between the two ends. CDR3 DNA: TGCGCCAGCAGCTTGGACGGTCCTTCCTATGGCTACACCTTC. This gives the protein CASSLDGPSYGYTF.

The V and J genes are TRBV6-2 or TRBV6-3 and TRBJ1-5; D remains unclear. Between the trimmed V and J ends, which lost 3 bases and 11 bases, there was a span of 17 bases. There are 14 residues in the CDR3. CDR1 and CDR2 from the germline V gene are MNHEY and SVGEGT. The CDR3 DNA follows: TGTGCCAGCAGTTATGGAGGAACGTCCCAGGCCCAGCATTTT. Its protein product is CASSYGGTSQAQHF.

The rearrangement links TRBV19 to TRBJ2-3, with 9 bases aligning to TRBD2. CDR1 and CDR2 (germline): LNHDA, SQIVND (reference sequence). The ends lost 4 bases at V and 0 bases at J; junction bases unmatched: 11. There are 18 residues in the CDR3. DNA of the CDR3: TGTGCCAGTAGTACCCCACTGGGACTAGCTGCTAGCACAGATACGCAGTATTTT. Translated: CASSTPLGLAASTDTQYF.

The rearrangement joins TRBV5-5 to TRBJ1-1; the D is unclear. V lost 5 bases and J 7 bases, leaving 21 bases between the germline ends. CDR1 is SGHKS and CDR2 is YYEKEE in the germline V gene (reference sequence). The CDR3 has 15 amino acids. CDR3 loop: CASRSRGSNYGEAFF. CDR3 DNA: TGTGCCAGCAGGTCCCGGGGATCTAACTATGGTGAAGCTTTCTTT.

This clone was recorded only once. CDR3 residues: CASSQESDYQPQHF. Here the CDR3 DNA reads TGTGCCAGCAGCCAAGAGTCAGATTATCAGCCCCAGCATTTT. The genes are TRBV3-1 (or the pseudogene TRBV3-2) and TRBJ1-5; unclear D gene. The CDR3 is made up of 14 amino acids. CDR1 is LGHDT and CDR2 is YNNKEL in the germline V gene (reference sequence). The ends were cut back, 0 bases at V and 5 bases at J, with 8 bases in the middle.

CDR3 loop: CASSRSPAGNTGELFF. The CDR3 DNA sequence: TGTGCCAGCAGTCGCTCTCCAGCGGGAAATACCGGGGAGCTGTTTTTT. The V gene is TRBV27, the J gene TRBJ2-2; 7 bases agree with TRBD2. The CDR3 consists of 16 residues. V lost 5 bases, J lost 5 bases, and 11 bases stayed unmatched. Germline CDR1 and CDR2: MNHEY and SMNVEV (reference sequence).

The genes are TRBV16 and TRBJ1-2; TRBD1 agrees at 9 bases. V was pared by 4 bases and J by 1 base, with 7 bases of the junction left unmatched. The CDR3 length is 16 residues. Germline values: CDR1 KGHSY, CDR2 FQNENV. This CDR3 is CASSLGQGSGNYGYTF. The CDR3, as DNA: TGTGCCAGCAGCCTGGGACAGGGATCCGGTAACTATGGCTACACCTTC.

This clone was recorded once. The CDR3 nucleotides are TGCAGCGTGGGCTTGACAGGGGCGAGTGAGCAGTACTTC. This translates into CSVGLTGASEQYF. The chain employs TRBV29-1 and TRBJ2-7; 8 bases map to TRBD1. Germline trimming cut 6 bases from V and 7 bases from J; bases unmatched to any gene: 11. CDR1 is SQVTM and CDR2 is ANQGSEA in the germline V gene. This CDR3 region has 13 residues.

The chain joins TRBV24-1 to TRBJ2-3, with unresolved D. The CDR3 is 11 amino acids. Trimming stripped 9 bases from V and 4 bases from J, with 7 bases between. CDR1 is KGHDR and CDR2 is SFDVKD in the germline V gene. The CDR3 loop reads CATGGADTQYF. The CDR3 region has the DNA TGTGCCACCGGCGGTGCAGATACGCAGTATTTT.

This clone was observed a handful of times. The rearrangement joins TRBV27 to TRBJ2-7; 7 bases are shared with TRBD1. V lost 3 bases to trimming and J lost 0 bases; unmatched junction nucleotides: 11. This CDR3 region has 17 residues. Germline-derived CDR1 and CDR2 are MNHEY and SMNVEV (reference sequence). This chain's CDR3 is CASSLEWTGSSSYEQYF. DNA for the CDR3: TGTGCCAGCAGTTTGGAGTGGACAGGATCAAGCTCCTACGAGCAGTACTTC.

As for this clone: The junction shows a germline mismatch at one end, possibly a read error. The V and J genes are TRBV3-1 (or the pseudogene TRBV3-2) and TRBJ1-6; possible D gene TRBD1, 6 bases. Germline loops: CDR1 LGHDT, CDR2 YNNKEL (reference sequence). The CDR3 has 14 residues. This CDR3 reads CASSPQGYSSPLHF. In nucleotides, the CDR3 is TGTGCCAGCAGCCCCCAGGGGTATAGTTCACCCCTCCACTTT.

The CDR3 is CASRIDGGEYEQYF. CDR3 sequence (DNA): TGTGCCAGCCGGATTGACGGGGGGGAGTACGAGCAGTACTTC. The J gene is TRBJ2-7, the V gene TRBV7-9; 8 nucleotides align to TRBD2. The CDR3 has 14 amino acids. Germline CDR1 and CDR2: SEHNR and FQNEAQ (reference sequence). V lost 8 bases, J lost 4 bases, and 10 bases stayed unmatched.

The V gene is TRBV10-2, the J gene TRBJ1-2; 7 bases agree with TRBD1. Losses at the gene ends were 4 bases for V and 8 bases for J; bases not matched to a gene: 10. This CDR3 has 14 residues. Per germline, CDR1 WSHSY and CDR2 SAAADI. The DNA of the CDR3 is TGCGCCAGCAGTGGGAGACAGGGCTTAGTAGGCTACACCTTC. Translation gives CASSGRQGLVGYTF.

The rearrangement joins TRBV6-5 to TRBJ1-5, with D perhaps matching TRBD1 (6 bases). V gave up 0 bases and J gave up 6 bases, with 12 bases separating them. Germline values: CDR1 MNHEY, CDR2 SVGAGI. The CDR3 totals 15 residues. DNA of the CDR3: TGTGCCAGCAGTTACTCAGCAGGGGTGGGTCAGCCCCAGCATTTT. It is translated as CASSYSAGVGQPQHF.

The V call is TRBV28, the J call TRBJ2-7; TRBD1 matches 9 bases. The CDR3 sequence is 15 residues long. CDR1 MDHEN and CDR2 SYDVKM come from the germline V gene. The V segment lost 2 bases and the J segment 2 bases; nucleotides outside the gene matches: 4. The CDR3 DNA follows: TGTGCCAGCAGTTTAGGGACAGGGATCGCCTACGAGCAGTACTTC. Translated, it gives CASSLGTGIAYEQYF. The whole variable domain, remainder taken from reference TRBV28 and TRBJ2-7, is DVKVTQSSRYLVKRTGEKVFLECVQDMDHENMFWYRQDPGLGLRLIYFSYDVKMKEKGDIPEGYSVSREKKERFSLILESASTNQTSMYLCASSLGTGIAYEQYFGPGTRLTVT.

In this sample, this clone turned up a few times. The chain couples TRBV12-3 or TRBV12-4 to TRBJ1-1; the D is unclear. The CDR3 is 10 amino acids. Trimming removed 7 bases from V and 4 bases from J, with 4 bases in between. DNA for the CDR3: TGTGCCAGCAAAGGCACTGAAGCTTTCTTT. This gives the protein CASKGTEAFF.

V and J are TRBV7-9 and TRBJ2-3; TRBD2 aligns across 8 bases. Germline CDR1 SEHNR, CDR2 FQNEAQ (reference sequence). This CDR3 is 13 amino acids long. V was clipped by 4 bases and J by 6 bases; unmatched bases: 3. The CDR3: CASSSSGGDTQYF. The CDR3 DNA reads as TGTGCCAGCAGCTCCTCGGGAGGGGATACGCAGTATTTT.

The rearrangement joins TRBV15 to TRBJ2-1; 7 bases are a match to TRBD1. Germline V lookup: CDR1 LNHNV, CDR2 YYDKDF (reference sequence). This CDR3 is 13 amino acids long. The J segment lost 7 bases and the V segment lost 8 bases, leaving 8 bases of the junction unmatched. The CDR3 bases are TGTGCCACCTCTACAGGGGCGTGGAATGAGCAGTTCTTC. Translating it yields CATSTGAWNEQFF.

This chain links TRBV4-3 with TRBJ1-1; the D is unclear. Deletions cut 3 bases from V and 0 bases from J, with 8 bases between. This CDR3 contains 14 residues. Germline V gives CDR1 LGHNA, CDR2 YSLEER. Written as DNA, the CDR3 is TGCGCCAGCAGCCACCAGCCCCTGAACACTGAAGCTTTCTTT. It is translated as CASSHQPLNTEAFF.

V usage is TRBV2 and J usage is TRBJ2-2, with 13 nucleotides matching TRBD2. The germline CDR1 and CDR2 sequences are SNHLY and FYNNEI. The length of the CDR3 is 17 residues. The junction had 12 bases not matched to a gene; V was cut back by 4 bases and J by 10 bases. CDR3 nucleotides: TGTGCCAGCAGTGGAGGGTCCGGGACTAGCGGGATCGCGGAGCTGTTTTTT. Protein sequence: CASSGGSGTSGIAELFF.

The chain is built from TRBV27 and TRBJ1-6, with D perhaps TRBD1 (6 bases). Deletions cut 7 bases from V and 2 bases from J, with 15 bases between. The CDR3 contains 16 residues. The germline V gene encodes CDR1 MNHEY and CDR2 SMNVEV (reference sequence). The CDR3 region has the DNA TGTGCCAGCAAGGTCAGGGGCGTCACCTATAATTCACCCCTCCACTTT. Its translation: CASKVRGVTYNSPLHF.

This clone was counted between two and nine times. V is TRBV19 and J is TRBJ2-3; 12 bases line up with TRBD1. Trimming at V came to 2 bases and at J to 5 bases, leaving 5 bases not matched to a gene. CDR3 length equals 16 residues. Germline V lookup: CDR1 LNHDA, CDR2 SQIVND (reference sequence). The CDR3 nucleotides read TGTGCCAGTAGTATATCCGGGACAGGGGGCTTAGATACGCAGTATTTT. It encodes CASSISGTGGLDTQYF.

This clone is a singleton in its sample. CDR3 nucleotide sequence: TGTGCCAGCAGTCAGAATAGCAATCAGCCCCAGCATTTT. Protein sequence: CASSQNSNQPQHF. This chain links TRBV6-6 with TRBJ1-5, with D unresolved. Deletions cut 5 bases from V and 0 bases from J, with 5 bases between. CDR1 and CDR2 (germline): MNHNY, SVGAGI (reference sequence). This CDR3 contains 13 residues.